The 6 T cell receptor beta chains listed next were all sequenced from one sample in a study of shared T cell receptors in the human thymus. The data were produced by immunoSEQ multiplex PCR, yet TCRdb's version contains in-frame clones alone and is incomplete. The sample carries about 540,000 clones, about 80% recorded once. These data also formed part of another study, on human thymus T cells.

Material for sequencing was thymocytes. The source of these receptors is a boy under two years old with a congenital heart defect.

The CDR3 sequence: CASTGLAGGSSSYNEQFF. CDR3 sequence (DNA): TGTGCCAGCACAGGACTAGCGGGAGGGAGTTCCTCCTACAATGAGCAGTTCTTC. The gene calls are TRBV6-4 and TRBJ2-1; TRBD2 aligns across 15 bases. V shed 7 bases, J shed 0 bases, and the junction held 7 bases outside the gene matches. Germline CDR1 is MRHNA and CDR2 is SNTAGT. The CDR3 is 18 amino acids.

This chain links TRBV18 with TRBJ2-7, with D possibly TRBD2 on 6 matching bases. In germline, CDR1 is KGHSH, CDR2 LQKENI. The CDR3 contains 16 residues. V was clipped by 3 bases and J by 1 base, with 16 bases between them. CDR3 sequence reads: CASSPTAEGRSYEQYF. The CDR3 DNA sequence: TGTGCCAGCTCACCTACCGCGGAGGGCCGATCCTACGAGCAGTACTTC.

The chain couples TRBV29-1 to TRBJ1-1, with 7 nucleotides matching TRBD1. The CDR3 has 14 residues. Germline V gives CDR1 SQVTM, CDR2 ANQGSEA. Trimming at V came to 8 bases and at J to 3 bases, leaving 12 bases not matched to a gene. CDR3 protein: CSPGPVRGDTEAFF. The CDR3 bases are TGCAGCCCCGGACCGGTCAGGGGGGACACTGAAGCTTTCTTT.

The V call is TRBV9, the J call TRBJ2-3; a possible D gene is TRBD2 (6 bases). Trimming left V 0 bases short and J 10 bases short, with 18 bases between. CDR3 length equals 15 residues. CDR1 and CDR2 (germline): SGDLS, YYNGEE. For the CDR3, the DNA is TGTGCCAGCAGCGTAGGGGGGGTGACCCCAGTCCCGCAGTATTTT. It yields the protein CASSVGGVTPVPQYF.

CDR3 in amino acids: CASTERLAPSSYNEQFF. In DNA, the CDR3 is TGCGCCAGCACGGAACGACTAGCGCCAAGCTCCTACAATGAGCAGTTCTTC. The V and J genes are TRBV4-3 and TRBJ2-1; 8 nucleotides align to TRBD2. The CDR3 sequence is 17 residues long. The germline CDR1 and CDR2 sequences are LGHNA and YSLEER. With V trimmed by 7 bases and J by 0 bases, 11 bases remained unmatched.

The count of this clone is one. Here the CDR3 reads CASSLSAQTSTQYF. The DNA of the CDR3 is TGTGCCAGCAGTTTATCGGCGCAGACTAGCACGCAGTATTTT. The chain uses TRBV28 and TRBJ2-3; 7 bases map to TRBD2. Trimming at V came to 1 base and at J to 9 bases, leaving 7 bases not matched to a gene. Germline V gene data show CDR1 as MDHEN and CDR2 as SYDVKM. The CDR3 sequence is 14 residues long.